Sequencing of this T cell receptor (beta chain) was carried out in a study of T cell responses to AZD1222 COVID-19 vaccine. Trimming removed 0 bases from V and 2 bases from J; junction bases left unmatched: 3. The CDR3 is 15 residues long. The germline V gene encodes CDR1 SGHTA and CDR2 FQGNSA. With respect to this clone: Its matching antigen is unknown.

Study-wide findings and caveats: Just 5 to 7 people given AZD1222 tested seropositive at baseline. Along spike, vaccine-associated CD4 TCRs were found throughout, with dominance at 160-218 and 743-854. White British donors predominated, females outnumbered males, and clonal diversity was possibly underestimated. No day 14 peak samples; only post-peak repertoires were characterized.

The table came from immunoSEQ multiplex PCR; TCRdb's copy has only in-frame clones and leaves some out. Of 130,000 to 150,000 clones detected, 88% appear once; the ten largest clones hold approximately 5.4%. The sequenced sample was peripheral blood, obtained 28 days after the second dose of the MenACWY control vaccine. The rearrangement links TRBV7-2 to TRBJ1-2; TRBD1 matches 7 bases. The TCR sequence derives from an adult who received the MenACWY meningococcal vaccine as a control. CDR3 nucleotide sequence: TGTGCCAGCAGCTTAGCGACAGGGAGGAACTATGGCTACACCTTC. This gives the protein CASSLATGRNYGYTF.